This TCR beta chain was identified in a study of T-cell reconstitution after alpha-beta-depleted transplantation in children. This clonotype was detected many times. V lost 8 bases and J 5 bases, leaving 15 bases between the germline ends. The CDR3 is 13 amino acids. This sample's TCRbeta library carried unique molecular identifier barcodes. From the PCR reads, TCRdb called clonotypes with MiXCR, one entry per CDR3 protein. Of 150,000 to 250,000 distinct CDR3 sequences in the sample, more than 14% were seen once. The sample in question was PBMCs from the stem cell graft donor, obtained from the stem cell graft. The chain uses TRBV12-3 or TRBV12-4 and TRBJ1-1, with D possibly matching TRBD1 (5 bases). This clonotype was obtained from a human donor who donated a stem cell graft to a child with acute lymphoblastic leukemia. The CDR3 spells CASGYFRDTEAFF. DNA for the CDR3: TGTGCCAGCGGCTATTTCAGGGATACTGAAGCTTTCTTT.